A single sample is the source of the 2 T cell receptor beta chains below, sequenced in a study of control samples from healthy donors and cancer patients. Profiling relied on immunoSEQ multiplex PCR, and the TCRdb table lists in-frame clones only, not all of them. The sample contains 130,000 or so clones, roughly 88% of which appear only once. Sequencing input: blood. These receptors were taken from a man aged 45-60 years in good health.

This clone was counted a single time. V gene TRBV7-7 combines with J gene TRBJ2-1, with D hard to call. With 0 bases removed from V and 4 bases from J, the gap between germline ends came to 4 bases. Germline-derived CDR1 and CDR2 are SSHAT and FNYEAQ (reference sequence). The CDR3 is made up of 13 amino acids. CDR3 in amino acids: CASSLATYNEQFF. The CDR3 coding sequence is TGTGCCAGCAGCTTAGCCACATACAATGAGCAGTTCTTC.

V gene TRBV19 combines with J gene TRBJ2-1; D is unresolved. The V end was cut by 7 bases, the J end by 7 bases, with 17 bases between. This CDR3 region has 14 residues. Germline-derived CDR1 and CDR2 are LNHDA and SQIVND (reference sequence). CDR3 nucleotides: TGTGCCAGTATCGACCCTTCTATGGGGAATGAGCAGTTCTTC. It specifies CASIDPSMGNEQFF. Drawing the rest from reference TRBV19 and TRBJ2-1, the complete variable domain is DGGITQSPKYLFRKEGQNVTLSCEQNLNHDAMYWYRQDPGQGLRLIYYSQIVNDFQKGDIAEGYSVSREKKESFPLTVTSAQKNPTAFYLCASIDPSMGNEQFFGPGTRLTVL.